The rows below give T cell receptor beta chains drawn from one sample of a study of T-cell reconstitution after alpha-beta-depleted transplantation in children. MiXCR, run by TCRdb on the PCR reads, gives a single entry per CDR3 protein. The repertoire holds around 340,000 distinct CDR3 sequences, with about an eighth as singletons. Sequencing was performed on PBMCs, taken from the stem cell graft. Receptor source: a human donor who donated a stem cell graft to a child with Fanconi anemia. CDR3s include the opening cysteine and the closing phenylalanine or tryptophan. The order of the fields is CDR3 protein, CDR3 DNA, D gene, clone size, J gene, V gene. D genes are given only for firm matches. Clone size is stated in some rows and not others, as once, few, many or a class when expanded.

CDR3: CSVGLDPNTGELFF; DNA: TGCAGCGTTGGCTTGGATCCGAACACCGGGGAGCTGTTTTTT; D: -; size: few; J: TRBJ2-2; V: TRBV29-1
CDR3: CSARDGYYEQYF; DNA: TGCAGTGCCCGGGACGGATACTACGAGCAGTACTTC; D: -; size: many; J: TRBJ2-7; V: TRBV20-1
CDR3: CSALRNRGTDTQYF; DNA: TGCAGCGCCCTAAGGAACAGGGGCACAGATACGCAGTATTTT; D: -; size: -; J: TRBJ2-3; V: TRBV29-1
CDR3: CRAPLGGTPIRLVDTQYF; DNA: TGCAGGGCCCCTCTCGGCGGGACCCCCATTAGGCTTGTAGATACGCAGTATTTT; D: -; size: -; J: TRBJ2-3; V: TRBV20-1
CDR3: CASSDGPYGYTF; DNA: TGTGCCAGCAGTGACGGTCCCTATGGCTACACCTTC; D: -; size: few; J: TRBJ1-2; V: TRBV12-3/TRBV12-4
CDR3: CASSLTRVNTGELFF; DNA: TGTGCCAGCAGCTTAACGCGTGTAAACACCGGGGAGCTGTTTTTT; D: -; size: few; J: TRBJ2-2; V: TRBV7-2
CDR3: CASSRSSASTDTQYF; DNA: TGTGCCAGCAGCCGTAGCTCCGCTTCCACAGATACGCAGTATTTT; D: -; size: -; J: TRBJ2-3; V: TRBV7-9
CDR3: CASSWTSGPQETQYF; DNA: TGCGCCAGCAGCTGGACTAGCGGCCCCCAAGAGACCCAGTACTTC; D: TRBD2; size: -; J: TRBJ2-5; V: TRBV5-1
CDR3: CASSRRRGLAANNEQFF; DNA: TGTGCCAGCAGCCGCAGGCGGGGACTAGCGGCCAACAATGAGCAGTTCTTC; D: TRBD2; size: few; J: TRBJ2-1; V: TRBV3-1
CDR3: CASSLGPAYGYTF; DNA: TGTGCCAGCAGCTTAGGACCAGCCTATGGCTACACCTTC; D: -; size: few; J: TRBJ1-2; V: TRBV7-9
CDR3: CASSGTSVSQETQYF; DNA: TGTGCCAGCAGCGGGACTAGCGTAAGCCAAGAGACCCAGTACTTC; D: TRBD2; size: many; J: TRBJ2-5; V: TRBV2
CDR3: CSASQGFGQPQHF; DNA: TGCAGTGCTAGCCAGGGGTTCGGGCAGCCCCAGCATTTT; D: -; size: -; J: TRBJ1-5; V: TRBV20-1
CDR3: CASSQDGGRVDF; DNA: TGTGCCAGCAGCCAAGACGGGGGCCGGGTGGACTTT; D: -; size: few; J: TRBJ1-1; V: TRBV3-1
CDR3: CASSLVTGNEQFF; DNA: TGTGCCAGCAGCTTGGTAACAGGTAATGAGCAGTTCTTC; D: -; size: -; J: TRBJ2-1; V: TRBV11-1